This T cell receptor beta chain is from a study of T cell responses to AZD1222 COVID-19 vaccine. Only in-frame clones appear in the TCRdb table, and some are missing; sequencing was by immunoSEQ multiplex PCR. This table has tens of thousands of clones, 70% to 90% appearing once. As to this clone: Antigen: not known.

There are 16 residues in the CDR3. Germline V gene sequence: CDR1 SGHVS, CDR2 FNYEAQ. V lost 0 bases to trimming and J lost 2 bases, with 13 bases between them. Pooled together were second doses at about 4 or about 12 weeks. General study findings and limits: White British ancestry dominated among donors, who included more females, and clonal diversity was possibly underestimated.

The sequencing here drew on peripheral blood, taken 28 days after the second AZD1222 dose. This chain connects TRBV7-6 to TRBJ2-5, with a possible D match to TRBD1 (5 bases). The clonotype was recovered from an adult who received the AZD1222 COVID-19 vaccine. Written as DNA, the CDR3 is TGTGCCAGCAGCTTAGCGCTGACAGTGGGACAAGAGACCCAGTACTTC. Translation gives CASSLALTVGQETQYF.